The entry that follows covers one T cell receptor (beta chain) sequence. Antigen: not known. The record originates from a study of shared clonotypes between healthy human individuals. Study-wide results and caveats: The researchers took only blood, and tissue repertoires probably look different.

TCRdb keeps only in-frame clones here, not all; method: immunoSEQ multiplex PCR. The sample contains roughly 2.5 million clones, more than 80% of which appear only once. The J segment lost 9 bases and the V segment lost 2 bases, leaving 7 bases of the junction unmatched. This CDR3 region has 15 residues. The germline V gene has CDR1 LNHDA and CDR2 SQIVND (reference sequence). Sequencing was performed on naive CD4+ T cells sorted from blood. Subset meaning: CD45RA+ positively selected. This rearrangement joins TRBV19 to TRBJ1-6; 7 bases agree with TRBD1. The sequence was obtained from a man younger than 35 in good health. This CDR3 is CASSITGQIGSPLHF. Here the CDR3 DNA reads TGTGCCAGTAGTATAACGGGACAGATCGGTTCACCCCTCCACTTT.